A single sample is the source of the 19 T cell receptor beta chains below, sequenced in a study of T cells in localized non-small cell lung cancer. The repertoire was sequenced with immunoSEQ multiplex PCR; TCRdb's copy has only in-frame clones and lacks some. This sample has 70,000 to 100,000 clones, with just over 90% found just once. The sequencing used PBMCs, collected before any cancer treatment. These receptors were collected from a woman between 35 and 70 years old with stage II squamous cell lung carcinoma.

J is TRBJ1-2 and V is TRBV27; 10 bases map to TRBD1. The CDR3 runs to 13 residues. The germline CDR1 and CDR2 sequences are MNHEY and SMNVEV (reference sequence). Trimming took 6 bases from V and 7 from J; bases not matched to a gene: 5. The CDR3 DNA reads TGTGCCAGCAGCTACGGACAGGGGGGTGGCTACACCTTC. This translates into CASSYGQGGGYTF.

The chain carries TRBV5-4 and TRBJ2-3, with 14 bases matching TRBD2. Losses at the gene ends were 4 bases for V and 4 bases for J; bases not matched to a gene: 8. The germline V gene encodes CDR1 SGHNT and CDR2 YYREEE (reference sequence). CDR3 length equals 17 residues. Here the CDR3 reads CASSPGTSGSRPDTQYF. The CDR3 nucleotides are TGTGCCAGCAGCCCCGGGACTAGCGGGAGTAGGCCAGATACGCAGTATTTT.

There are a few counts of this clone. This rearrangement joins TRBV19 to TRBJ2-6, with D uncertain. Germline assignment: CDR1 LNHDA and CDR2 SQIVND (reference sequence). CDR3 length: 15 residues. Trimming took 3 bases from V and 2 from J, leaving 8 bases between them. The CDR3 region is CASSMGGAGANVLTF. CDR3 coding DNA: TGTGCCAGTAGTATGGGTGGGGCTGGGGCCAACGTCCTGACTTTC.

The J gene is TRBJ1-2, the V gene TRBV5-6, with D maybe TRBD1 (5 bases). Trimming shortened V by 4 bases and J by 8 bases, and 21 bases separated the two germline ends. Germline V CDR1 and CDR2: SGHDT, YYEEEE. CDR3 length equals 15 residues. The CDR3 DNA sequence: TGTGCCAGCAGCCCGGGGGGGTCACTCGGTGGAGGCTACACCTTC. It encodes CASSPGGSLGGGYTF.

The DNA of the CDR3 is TGTGCCAGCAGCTTAGCACAGGGGTTGAACACTGAAGCTTTCTTT. Protein: CASSLAQGLNTEAFF. The chain joins TRBV7-9 to TRBJ1-1; 7 nucleotides align to TRBD1. The germline V gene has CDR1 SEHNR and CDR2 FQNEAQ (reference sequence). Germline trimming cut 0 bases from V and 0 bases from J; bases unmatched to any gene: 1. The CDR3 covers 15 residues. Complete variable domain (other parts from reference TRBV7-9 and TRBJ1-1): DTGVSQNPRHKITKRGQNVTFRCDPISEHNRLYWYRQTLGQGPEFLTYFQNEAQLEKSRLLSDRFSAERPKGSFSTLEIQRTEQGDSAMYLCASSLAQGLNTEAFFGQGTRLTVV.

This chain links TRBV9 with TRBJ1-2; 8 positions agree with TRBD1. CDR3 length: 14 amino acids. Unmatched junction bases numbered 5, after V lost 3 bases and J lost 4 bases. The V gene's germline CDR1 is SGDLS and CDR2 YYNGEE. CDR3 DNA sequence: TGTGCCAGCAGCGCGGACAGGGCCCTCTATGGCTACACCTTC. It is translated as CASSADRALYGYTF.

The chain recombines TRBV18 with TRBJ2-5; 7 bases line up with TRBD1. V was clipped by 1 base and J by 3 bases; unmatched bases: 2. Germline CDR1 reads KGHSH; CDR2 reads LQKENI. The CDR3 runs to 14 residues. CDR3 nucleotide sequence: TGTGCCAGCTCACCACTTGGGACAGAAGAGACCCAGTACTTC. Protein product: CASSPLGTEETQYF.

CDR3 protein: CASEQGLVSGNTIYF. Written as DNA, the CDR3 is TGTGCCAGCGAACAGGGTCTCGTCTCTGGAAACACCATATATTTT. V is TRBV25-1 and J is TRBJ1-3, with a tentative D call TRBD1 (6 bases). The CDR3 consists of 15 residues. Germline CDR1 MGHDK, CDR2 SYGVNS. The V and J ends lost 8 bases and 0 bases respectively, with 14 bases between them.

DNA for the CDR3: TGTGCCAGCAGCTTGACCCCCGGGACTAATGGCTACACCTTC. Encoded protein: CASSLTPGTNGYTF. V and J are TRBV6-5 and TRBJ1-2; perhaps TRBD1 as D (5 bases). Germline CDR1 MNHEY, CDR2 SVGAGI. Trimming removed 6 bases from V and 6 bases from J, with 17 bases in between. The CDR3 has 14 residues.

This clone was observed a single time. CDR3 DNA sequence: TGTGCCAGCAGCCCCGAAAGGGGTGAAGCTTTCTTT. Amino acids: CASSPERGEAFF. This chain uses TRBV7-9 with TRBJ1-1; tentative D call: TRBD1 (5 bases). With 5 bases removed from V and 7 bases from J, the gap between germline ends came to 11 bases. Germline V gene sequence: CDR1 SEHNR, CDR2 FQNEAQ (reference sequence). This CDR3 spans 12 amino acids.

V usage is TRBV14 and J usage is TRBJ2-2; TRBD1 matches at 9 bases. This CDR3 spans 17 amino acids. V lost 3 bases and J lost 5; bases outside the gene matches: 10. The germline V gene encodes CDR1 SGHDN and CDR2 FVKESK. This CDR3 reads CASSQSRDRVRTGELFF. The CDR3 region has the DNA TGTGCCAGCAGCCAGAGCCGGGACAGGGTGAGAACCGGGGAGCTGTTTTTT.

The rearrangement joins TRBV6-5 to TRBJ1-1; weak D call: TRBD1 (5 bases). V lost 2 bases and J lost 2, with 12 bases in between. This CDR3 comprises 15 residues. CDR1 is MNHEY and CDR2 is SVGAGI in the germline V gene. The CDR3 sequence: CASSYRGRKNTEAFF. CDR3 bases: TGTGCCAGCAGTTACCGGGGGAGGAAAAACACTGAAGCTTTCTTT.

V and J are TRBV6-1 and TRBJ1-5; D unclear. V gave up 4 bases and J gave up 4 bases, with 11 bases separating them. Germline loops: CDR1 MNHNS, CDR2 SASEGT. CDR3 length: 14 residues. The CDR3 coding sequence is TGTGCCAGCAGTGCCTTTGGGGTTAATCAGCCCCAGCATTTT. Its translation is CASSAFGVNQPQHF.

The CDR3 DNA sequence: TGTGCCAGCTCACGGGCGGGGGACCCTGAAGCTTTCTTT. Its translation is CASSRAGDPEAFF. V is TRBV18 and J is TRBJ1-1; a weak D match, TRBD1 (5 bases). Germline V gene lookup returns CDR1 KGHSH and CDR2 LQKENI. This CDR3 spans 13 amino acids. V was pared by 4 bases and J by 6 bases, with 12 bases between.

V gene TRBV9 combines with J gene TRBJ2-3, with D possibly matching TRBD2 (6 bases). Germline CDR1 reads SGDLS; CDR2 reads YYNGEE. The CDR3 consists of 16 residues. Deletions cut 1 base from V and 2 bases from J, with 14 bases between. The CDR3 bases are TGTGCCAGCAGCGTAATGAGCGGGCACGACACAGATACGCAGTATTTT. Translated: CASSVMSGHDTDTQYF.

This chain uses TRBV6-6 with TRBJ1-1; D is possibly TRBD1 (5 bases). The germline V and J ends were trimmed by 4 bases and 2 bases, with 8 bases remaining between them. This CDR3 is built from 13 residues. Germline CDR1 is MNHNY and CDR2 is SVGAGI (reference sequence). As DNA, the CDR3 is TGTGCCAGCAGTTGGGACGGAAACACTGAAGCTTTCTTT. It codes for CASSWDGNTEAFF.

There are a few counts of this clone. The chain recombines TRBV10-1 with TRBJ2-7; TRBD2 matches at 10 bases. The trim removed 8 bases at V and 3 bases at J, leaving 4 bases unmatched. The CDR3 loop spans 13 amino acids. The germline V gene encodes CDR1 WNHNN and CDR2 SYGVQD (reference sequence). The CDR3 reads CASAWTSGYEQYF. CDR3 nucleotide sequence: TGCGCCAGCGCGTGGACTAGCGGCTACGAGCAGTACTTC.

The chain uses TRBV4-2 and TRBJ2-2; D is unclear. The V and J ends lost 3 bases and 3 bases respectively, with 8 bases between them. Germline-derived CDR1 and CDR2 are LGHNA and YNFKEQ. CDR3 length: 14 amino acids. CDR3 in DNA: TGTGCCAGCAGCCAGGATACCTACACCGGGGAGCTGTTTTTT. The encoded protein is CASSQDTYTGELFF.

In this sample, this clone turned up a few times. The chain couples TRBV7-8 to TRBJ2-2; TRBD2 matches at 13 bases. The CDR3 covers 14 residues. Per germline, CDR1 SGHVS and CDR2 FQNEAQ. V shed 9 bases, J shed 7 bases, and the junction held 5 bases outside the gene matches. CDR3 amino acids: CASGLAGVGGELFF. The CDR3 DNA reads as TGTGCCAGTGGACTAGCGGGAGTAGGCGGGGAGCTGTTTTTT.